The 2 T cell receptor beta chains listed next were all sequenced from one sample in a study of T cell responses to AZD1222 COVID-19 vaccine. Profiled with immunoSEQ multiplex PCR; TCRdb holds only in-frame clones, not every one. The sample holds roughly 35,000 clones; under 90% are singletons and the top ten take approximately 10%. The sample in question was peripheral blood, obtained 28 days after the second AZD1222 dose. All receptors derive from an adult who received the AZD1222 COVID-19 vaccine.

This chain joins TRBV15 and TRBJ2-1; tentative D call: TRBD2 (5 bases). The CDR3 consists of 19 residues. CDR1 is LNHNV and CDR2 is YYDKDF in the germline V gene (reference sequence). V lost 1 base and J 3 bases, leaving 22 bases between the germline ends. The CDR3 coding sequence is TGTGCCACCAGCAGAGGAGGGAACCTAGGGCGAGGAAACTACAATGAGCAGTTCTTC. Its translation is CATSRGGNLGRGNYNEQFF.

V and J are TRBV7-9 and TRBJ2-2; D is possibly TRBD1 or TRBD2 (5 bases each). Trimming removed 0 bases at V and 5 bases at J, with 13 bases between. The germline gives CDR1 SEHNR, CDR2 FQNEAQ (reference sequence). There are 16 residues in the CDR3. The CDR3 sequence is CASSLAGTAGTGELFF. The DNA of the CDR3 is TGTGCCAGCAGCTTAGCGGGGACGGCCGGGACCGGGGAGCTGTTTTTT.